The source of this T cell receptor beta chain is a study of regulatory T cells in long-lasting Graves disease. The overall study: It was over 5 years of antithyroid drugs, with positive TSH receptor antibodies, that meant persistent Graves' disease.

This clonotype came up many times. Germline V gives CDR1 SNHLY, CDR2 FYNNEI. The CDR3 has 15 amino acids. Trimming pared 5 bases from V and 11 bases from J, leaving 25 bases between. Indicated time point: persistent/refractory GD, antithyroid drugs over 5 years with positive TRAb. Extracted RNA from PBMCs served as the source of the TCR library. Sequencing libraries for TCR beta were prepared with iRepertoire HTBI primers and Arm-PCR of CDR3 regions. TCRdb re-analysed the multiplex PCR reads in MiXCR, keeping a single row per CDR3 protein. This sample has roughly 400,000 distinct CDR3 sequences; about a fifth occur once, and the top ten carry 20%.

The chain employs TRBV2 and TRBJ2-7; no clear D gene. The material was peripheral blood mononuclear cells (PBMCs), obtained when the disease was refractory, from a patient treated with antithyroid drugs. The sequence was collected from a female donor with Graves disease. The CDR3 here is CASSYRNGPNQVEYF. The CDR3 DNA is TGTGCCAGCAGTTATAGGAACGGGCCAAATCAGGTGGAGTACTTC.